The 31 T cell receptor beta chains below were found in one sample sequenced in a study of post-analysis software for immune sequencing data (dated by TCRdb to 2013 to 2016). What the authors observed across the whole study: Significantly higher frequencies in patients than in controls were found for roughly 5 TRBV segments, including TRBV5-6, TRBV5-1 and TRBV20-1.

Their antigen targets remain unknown. Library prep was done by PCR. The sample was run on an Illumina HiSeq 2500. Unique molecular identifiers were incorporated into TCR beta cDNA libraries to reduce PCR and sequencing biases. TCRdb handled the public reads itself, with Q25 trimming in fastp and clone calling in MiXCR, and kept productive beta chains. Here each entry gathers all rows of one CDR3 protein and keeps the most common genes and DNA. The sample table shows around 500,000 distinct CDR3 sequences, and approximately 31% are seen once. Around 5.9% of the sample belongs to the ten largest clones. Source material: blood. Receptors originate from a girl aged 2-17 years with multiple sclerosis.

The V gene is TRBV3-1, the J gene TRBJ1-2; 8 positions agree with TRBD1. Germline CDR1 reads LGHDT; CDR2 reads YNNKEL (reference sequence). With 4 bases clipped from V and 4 bases from J, the junction kept 5 bases outside the gene matches. This CDR3 comprises 14 residues. The CDR3 sequence: CASSPWDRSYGYTF. As DNA, the CDR3 is TGTGCCAGCAGCCCATGGGACAGGAGCTATGGCTACACCTTC.

The chain has TRBV11-1 and TRBJ1-2; unclear D gene. From germline, CDR1 is SGHAT and CDR2 FQDESV (reference sequence). This CDR3 contains 13 residues. V was pared by 3 bases and J by 2 bases, with 7 bases between. The CDR3 sequence is CASSFPPNYGYTF. CDR3 nucleotide sequence: TGTGCCAGCAGCTTCCCACCCAACTATGGCTACACCTTC.

The J gene is TRBJ2-1, the V gene TRBV27; 7 nucleotides align to TRBD2. The germline gives CDR1 MNHEY, CDR2 SMNVEV (reference sequence). The CDR3 length is 16 residues. Germline trimming cut 2 bases from V and 2 bases from J; bases unmatched to any gene: 6. The DNA of the CDR3 is TGTGCCAGCAGTTTAGGGGGGGTCATTCCCTACAATGAGCAGTTCTTC. Translated: CASSLGGVIPYNEQFF.

The chain uses TRBV5-1 and TRBJ2-3; unclear D gene. The CDR3 covers 15 residues. Trimming removed 4 bases from V and 2 bases from J, with 14 bases in between. Germline values: CDR1 SGHRS, CDR2 YFSETQ. Here the CDR3 reads CASSRRPQDTDTQYF. As DNA, the CDR3 is TGCGCCAGCAGCCGTAGACCTCAGGACACAGATACGCAGTATTTT. Based on the CDR3 plus reference TRBV5-1 and TRBJ2-3, the full variable domain is KAGVTQTPRYLIKTRGQQVTLSCSPISGHRSVSWYQQTPGQGLQFLFEYFSETQRNKGNFPGRFSGRQFSNSRSEMNVSTLELGDSALYLCASSRRPQDTDTQYFGPGTRLTVL.

This clonotype has a handful of counts. The chain couples TRBV2 to TRBJ1-1, with TRBD1 as a possible D gene (5 bases). Trimming shortened V by 5 bases and J by 4 bases, and 17 bases separated the two germline ends. This CDR3 is 15 amino acids long. The germline V gene encodes CDR1 SNHLY and CDR2 FYNNEI. DNA for the CDR3: TGTGCCAGCAGTCCAACAGGCGGCCGGGTCACTGAAGCTTTCTTT. Translation: CASSPTGGRVTEAFF.

This clonotype has only a few counts. The rearrangement links TRBV29-1 to TRBJ2-7; D gene ambiguous. The germline CDR1 and CDR2 sequences are SQVTM and ANQGSEA. The CDR3 is made up of 12 amino acids. The V end lost 6 bases, the J end lost 4 bases, and 13 bases lay between the germline ends. CDR3 loop: CSVRIGAYEQYF. For the CDR3, the DNA is TGCAGCGTCCGGATAGGCGCATACGAGCAGTACTTC.

Notes on this clonotype: One end of the junction varies from germline; a read error may be responsible. The CDR3 here is CSVARQSSYDEQFF. In DNA, the CDR3 is TGCAGCGTTGCAAGACAGAGCTCCTACGATGAGCAGTTCTTC. V gene TRBV29-1 combines with J gene TRBJ2-1; TRBD1 is a possible D gene (5 bases). CDR3 length: 14 residues. Germline V gene data show CDR1 as SQVTM and CDR2 as ANQGSEA.

This clonotype was counted a few times. V is TRBV5-4 and J is TRBJ1-1; no firm D call. V was pared by 0 bases and J by 4 bases, with 10 bases between. The CDR3 has 14 residues. The germline V gene has CDR1 SGHNT and CDR2 YYREEE (reference sequence). The CDR3 sequence is CASSLDDIGTEAFF. The DNA for the CDR3 is TGTGCCAGCAGCTTGGACGATATTGGCACTGAAGCTTTCTTT.

This chain uses TRBV6-5 with TRBJ1-2; D is unclear. The ends were cut back, 6 bases at V and 2 bases at J, with 10 bases in the middle. Per germline, CDR1 MNHEY and CDR2 SVGAGI. The CDR3 loop spans 13 amino acids. For the CDR3, the DNA is TGTGCCAGCAGCCTGGATGAGAACTATGGCTACACCTTC. This gives the protein CASSLDENYGYTF.

The chain employs TRBV6-5 and TRBJ2-1; D not certain. Trimming took off 6 bases at V and 13 bases at J, with 13 bases between the two ends. Germline V gene data show CDR1 as MNHEY and CDR2 as SVGAGI. There are 11 residues in the CDR3. CDR3 DNA sequence: TGTGCCAGCAGCGATCGTGGGCCTCAGTTCTTC. Residues: CASSDRGPQFF.

The rearrangement uses TRBV12-3 or TRBV12-4 and TRBJ2-7, with 13 bases fitting TRBD2. This CDR3 contains 17 residues. V trimming: 5 bases; J trimming: 1 base; junction bases outside the gene matches: 8. The CDR3 DNA is TGTGCCAGCAGTCCTGGACTAGCGGGAGATGTTTCCTACGAGCAGTACTTC. Translating gives CASSPGLAGDVSYEQYF.

A few counts support this clonotype. This chain links TRBV10-3 with TRBJ2-3, with a possible D match to TRBD2 (7 bases). Per the germline V gene, CDR1 is ENHRY and CDR2 is SYGVKD. Trimming left V 7 bases short and J 4 bases short, with 12 bases between. This CDR3 has 13 residues. CDR3 nucleotide sequence: TGTGCCATCACGCAGGGGAGGGCAGATACGCAGTATTTT. Translated, it gives CAITQGRADTQYF.

This chain connects TRBV7-2 to TRBJ1-1; D remains ambiguous. The V gene's germline CDR1 is SGHTA and CDR2 FQGNSA. CDR3 length equals 16 residues. V lost 1 base to trimming and J lost 4 bases, with 16 bases between them. This CDR3 is CASSLVRIRDGTEAFF. The CDR3 DNA reads TGTGCCAGCAGCTTAGTAAGGATTAGGGATGGCACTGAAGCTTTCTTT.

This sequence joins TRBV7-9 and TRBJ1-2; a weak D match, TRBD1 (5 bases). The V gene lost 5 bases and the J gene lost 6 bases, with 16 bases spanning the gap. The CDR3 sequence is 14 residues long. Germline CDR1 and CDR2: SEHNR and FQNEAQ (reference sequence). This chain's CDR3 is CASSPKTGVDGYTF. CDR3 sequence (DNA): TGTGCCAGCAGCCCAAAAACGGGGGTTGATGGCTACACCTTC.

The rearrangement links TRBV5-6 to TRBJ2-2, with D possibly being TRBD2 (5 bases). Germline CDR1 is SGHDT and CDR2 is YYEEEE. CDR3 size: 16 residues. Trimming pared 0 bases from V and 3 bases from J, leaving 12 bases between. This CDR3 is CASSLVGGADTGELFF. DNA for the CDR3: TGTGCCAGCAGCTTGGTCGGAGGAGCGGACACCGGGGAGCTGTTTTTT.

The rearrangement uses TRBV18 and TRBJ1-1; tentative D call: TRBD1 (5 bases). The ends were cut back, 2 bases at V and 1 base at J, with 14 bases in the middle. Looked up from germline, CDR1 is KGHSH and CDR2 is LQKENI. The CDR3 contains 16 residues. The CDR3 reads CASSPGYGGRNTEAFF. CDR3 bases: TGTGCCAGCTCACCAGGGTATGGGGGGAGGAACACTGAAGCTTTCTTT.

The rearrangement links TRBV7-9 to TRBJ2-5; D is ambiguous. Germline V CDR1 and CDR2: SEHNR, FQNEAQ (reference sequence). The CDR3 runs 12 residues. Trimming removed 5 bases from V and 11 bases from J, with 15 bases in between. CDR3 in amino acids: CASSATGNEQYF. As DNA, the CDR3 is TGTGCCAGCAGCGCGACTGGGAATGAGCAGTACTTC.

The chain carries TRBV7-2 and TRBJ2-3, with D hard to call. V dropped 3 bases and J dropped 1 base, with 11 bases sitting between them. Germline V gives CDR1 SGHTA, CDR2 FQGNSA. This CDR3 is 15 amino acids long. The CDR3 DNA is TGTGCCAGCAGCTTTTTGGGGTCAGGCACAGATACGCAGTATTTT. Translated: CASSFLGSGTDTQYF.

This rearrangement joins TRBV21-1 to TRBJ1-1; the DNA was not used to check the table's D call, TRBD1. TRBV21-1 is flagged as a pseudogene. The CDR3 runs to 16 residues. The CDR3 DNA is TGTGCCAGCAGCAAAGTTATTAGGGGGCACGGCACTGAAGCTTTCTTT. Translation gives CASSKVIRGHGTEAFF.

The rearrangement joins TRBV7-9 to TRBJ1-2; the D gene is possibly TRBD1 (6 bases). The V end was cut by 5 bases, the J end by 8 bases, with 12 bases between. The CDR3 has 12 residues. CDR1 and CDR2 (germline): SEHNR, FQNEAQ (reference sequence). CDR3: CASSLQGRGYTF. CDR3 DNA sequence: TGTGCCAGCAGCCTGCAGGGGAGAGGCTACACCTTC.

This clonotype was seen more than once but under ten times. Written as DNA, the CDR3 is TGCGCCAGCAGCTTGGAGTTCCAGGGGGAGCAGTACTTC. Protein sequence: CASSLEFQGEQYF. The chain employs TRBV5-1 and TRBJ2-5; TRBD1 matches 7 bases. Germline trimming cut 0 bases from V and 11 bases from J; bases unmatched to any gene: 7. The CDR3 spans 13 residues. CDR1 is SGHRS and CDR2 is YFSETQ in the germline V gene.

The chain uses TRBV20-1 and TRBJ2-1; D is possibly TRBD2 (7 bases). V gave up 3 bases and J gave up 8 bases, with 17 bases separating them. The V gene's germline CDR1 is DFQATT and CDR2 SNEGSKA (reference sequence). The CDR3 is 14 residues long. Written as DNA, the CDR3 is TGCAGTGCTAGGAGGGGGGGCGGGGCCGATGAGCAGTTCTTC. Protein sequence: CSARRGGGADEQFF.

In this sample, this clonotype turned up a few times. J is TRBJ1-1 and V is TRBV2; 9 bases are shared with TRBD1. The V gene end was trimmed by 10 bases and the J gene end by 2 bases; junction bases not matched to a gene: 8. Germline loops: CDR1 SNHLY, CDR2 FYNNEI. The CDR3 consists of 14 residues. CDR3 sequence reads: CATGRDRVNTEAFF. In nucleotides, the CDR3 is TGTGCCACCGGGAGGGACAGGGTTAACACTGAAGCTTTCTTT.

This clonotype turned up a few times. The chain joins TRBV20-1 to TRBJ2-1; 12 bases fit TRBD2. The CDR3 covers 16 residues. From germline, CDR1 is DFQATT and CDR2 SNEGSKA (reference sequence). J gave up 7 bases and V 3 bases, and 10 bases lay outside the gene matches. CDR3 nucleotide sequence: TGCAGTGCTAGTATCCCCCTAGCGGGGGGGCGGAATGAGCAGTTCTTC. Protein product: CSASIPLAGGRNEQFF.

V is TRBV10-2 and J is TRBJ1-4, with a weak D call TRBD1 (5 bases). V lost 7 bases and J lost 8, with 17 bases in between. The CDR3 length is 14 residues. Germline lookup yields CDR1 WSHSY and CDR2 SAAADI. In DNA form, the CDR3 reads TGCGCCAGCAACGACGGGGGGAGGGGCGAAAAACTGTTTTTT. Its translation: CASNDGGRGEKLFF.

The chain has TRBV6-5 and TRBJ1-1, with D perhaps matching TRBD1 (5 bases). CDR3 length equals 16 residues. The germline V gene has CDR1 MNHEY and CDR2 SVGAGI. Trimming removed 0 bases at V and 0 bases at J, with 11 bases between. As DNA, the CDR3 is TGTGCCAGCAGTTACTCGTGGGGACTCATGAACACTGAAGCTTTCTTT. Translated: CASSYSWGLMNTEAFF.

CDR3 in DNA: TGCGCCAGCAGCCAAGATCCACAGGGGAGCAAATACGGCTACACCTTC. Its translation: CASSQDPQGSKYGYTF. The J gene is TRBJ1-2, the V gene TRBV4-1; TRBD1 matches 7 bases. Germline V lookup: CDR1 MGHRA, CDR2 YSYEKL. The CDR3 runs to 16 residues. The ends lost 0 bases at V and 8 bases at J; junction bases unmatched: 12.

This clonotype has a count of ten or more. The chain is built from TRBV6-5 and TRBJ2-7; 9 nucleotides line up with TRBD1. The CDR3 length is 15 residues. J lost 3 bases, V lost 6 bases, and 9 bases had no gene match. Germline CDR1 and CDR2: MNHEY and SVGAGI. The CDR3 spells CASSRTGGAHYEQYF. CDR3 DNA sequence: TGTGCCAGCAGCCGAACAGGGGGCGCCCACTACGAGCAGTACTTC.

This clonotype was detected only a few times. The genes are TRBV14 and TRBJ1-2; possible D gene TRBD1, 5 bases. V gave up 0 bases and J gave up 4 bases, with 9 bases separating them. The CDR3 loop spans 14 amino acids. Germline V gives CDR1 SGHDN, CDR2 FVKESK. The CDR3 reads CASSQDGTFYGYTF. The CDR3 DNA sequence: TGTGCCAGCAGCCAAGATGGGACCTTCTATGGCTACACCTTC.

The chain couples TRBV7-9 to TRBJ1-4; D might be TRBD1 (6 bases). Trimming took off 1 base at V and 7 bases at J, with 13 bases between the two ends. Germline V gene sequence: CDR1 SEHNR, CDR2 FQNEAQ (reference sequence). The CDR3 has 15 residues. CDR3 bases: TGTGCCAGCAGCTTAGTAGGGGGGCCGGCTGAAAAACTGTTTTTT. This gives the protein CASSLVGGPAEKLFF.

This clonotype was observed a handful of times. J is TRBJ1-2 and V is TRBV5-5; D not resolved. Trimming left V 3 bases short and J 2 bases short, with 11 bases between. CDR1 is SGHKS, CDR2 YYEKEE, per germline (reference sequence). The CDR3 runs to 14 residues. The CDR3 sequence is CASSSLGSNYGYTF. CDR3 sequence (DNA): TGTGCCAGCAGCTCGTTAGGCTCAAACTATGGCTACACCTTC. The full variable domain, completed using reference TRBV5-5 and TRBJ1-2, is DAGVTQSPTHLIKTRGQQVTLRCSPISGHKSVSWYQQVLGQGPQFIFQYYEKEERGRGNFPDRFSARQFPNYSSELNVNALLLGDSALYLCASSSLGSNYGYTFGSGTRLTVV.